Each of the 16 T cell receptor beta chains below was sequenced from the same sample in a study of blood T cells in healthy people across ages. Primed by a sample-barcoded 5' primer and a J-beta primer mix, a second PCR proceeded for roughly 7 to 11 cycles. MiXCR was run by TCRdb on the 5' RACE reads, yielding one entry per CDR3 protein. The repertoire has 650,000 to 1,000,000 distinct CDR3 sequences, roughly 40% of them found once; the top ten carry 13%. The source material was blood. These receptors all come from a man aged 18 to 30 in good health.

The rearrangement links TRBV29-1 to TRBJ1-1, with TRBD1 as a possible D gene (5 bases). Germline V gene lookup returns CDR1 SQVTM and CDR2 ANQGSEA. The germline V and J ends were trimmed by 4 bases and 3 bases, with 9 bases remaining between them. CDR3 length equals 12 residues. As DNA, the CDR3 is TGCAGCGTTGCAGGGAGGGACACTGAAGCTTTCTTT. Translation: CSVAGRDTEAFF.

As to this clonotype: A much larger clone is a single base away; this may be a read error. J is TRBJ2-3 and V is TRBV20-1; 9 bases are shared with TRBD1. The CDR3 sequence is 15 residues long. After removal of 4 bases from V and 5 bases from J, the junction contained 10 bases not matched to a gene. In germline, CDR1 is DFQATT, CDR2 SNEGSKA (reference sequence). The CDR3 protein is CSATSHRGRVDTQYF. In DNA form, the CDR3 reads TGCAGTGCTACATCCCACAGGGGGCGAGTAGATACGCAGTATTTT.

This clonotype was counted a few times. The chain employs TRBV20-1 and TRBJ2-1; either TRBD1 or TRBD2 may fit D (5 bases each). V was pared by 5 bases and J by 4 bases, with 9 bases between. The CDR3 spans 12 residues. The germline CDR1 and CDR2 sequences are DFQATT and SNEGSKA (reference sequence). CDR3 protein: CSARDGYNEQFF. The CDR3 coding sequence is TGCAGTGCTCGGGACGGATACAATGAGCAGTTCTTC.

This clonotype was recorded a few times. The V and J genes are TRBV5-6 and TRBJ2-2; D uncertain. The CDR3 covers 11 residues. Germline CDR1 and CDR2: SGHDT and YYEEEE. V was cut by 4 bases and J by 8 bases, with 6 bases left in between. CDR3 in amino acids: CASSARGELFF. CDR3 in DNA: TGTGCCAGCAGCGCACGGGGGGAGCTGTTTTTT.

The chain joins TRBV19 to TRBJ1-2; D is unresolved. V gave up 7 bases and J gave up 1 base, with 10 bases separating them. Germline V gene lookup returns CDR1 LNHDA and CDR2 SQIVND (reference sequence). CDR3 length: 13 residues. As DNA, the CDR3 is TGTGCCAGTAAAACCTCGGGTAACTATGGCTACACCTTC. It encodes CASKTSGNYGYTF.

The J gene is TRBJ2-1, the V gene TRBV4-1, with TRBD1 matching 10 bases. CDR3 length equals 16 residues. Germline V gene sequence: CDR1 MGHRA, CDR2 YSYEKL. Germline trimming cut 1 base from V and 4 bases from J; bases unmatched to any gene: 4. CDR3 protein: CASSQGDRGQYNEQFF. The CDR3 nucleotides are TGCGCCAGCAGCCAAGGAGACAGGGGGCAGTACAATGAGCAGTTCTTC.

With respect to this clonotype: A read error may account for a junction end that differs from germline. CDR3 amino acids: CVSTDRAEGNQPQHF. Written as DNA, the CDR3 is TGTGTCAGCACCGACAGGGCAGAGGGCAATCAGCCCCAGCATTTT. The chain combines TRBV12-3 or TRBV12-4 with TRBJ1-5, with 7 bases matching TRBD1. The length of the CDR3 is 15 residues.

This CDR3 is CASSTTGASEKLFF. The CDR3 nucleotides read TGTGCCAGCAGTACGACAGGGGCGAGTGAAAAACTGTTTTTT. This chain connects TRBV9 to TRBJ1-4, with 8 bases identical to TRBD1. V was pared by 5 bases and J by 7 bases, with 7 bases of the junction left unmatched. This CDR3 has 14 amino acids. Germline V lookup: CDR1 SGDLS, CDR2 YYNGEE.

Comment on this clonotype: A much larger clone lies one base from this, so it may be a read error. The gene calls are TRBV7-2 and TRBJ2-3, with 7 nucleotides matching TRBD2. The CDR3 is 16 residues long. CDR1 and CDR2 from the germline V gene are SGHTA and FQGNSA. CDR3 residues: CASSLARAGSTDTHYF. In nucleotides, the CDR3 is TGTGCCAGCAGCTTAGCGAGAGCGGGGAGCACAGATACGCATTATTTT.

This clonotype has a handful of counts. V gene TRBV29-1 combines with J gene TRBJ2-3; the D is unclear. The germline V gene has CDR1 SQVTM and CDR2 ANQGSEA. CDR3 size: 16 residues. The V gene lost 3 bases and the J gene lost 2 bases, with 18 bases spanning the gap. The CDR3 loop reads CSVEVLSSSDTDTQYF. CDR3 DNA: TGCAGCGTTGAGGTCTTAAGTTCCTCGGACACAGATACGCAGTATTTT.

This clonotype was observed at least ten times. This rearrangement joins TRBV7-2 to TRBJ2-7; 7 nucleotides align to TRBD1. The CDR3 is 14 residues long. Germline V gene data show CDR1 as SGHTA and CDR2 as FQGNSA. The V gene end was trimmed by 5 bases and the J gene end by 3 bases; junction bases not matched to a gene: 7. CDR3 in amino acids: CASSRRQGSYEQYF. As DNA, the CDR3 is TGTGCCAGCAGCCGCCGACAGGGAAGCTACGAGCAGTACTTC.

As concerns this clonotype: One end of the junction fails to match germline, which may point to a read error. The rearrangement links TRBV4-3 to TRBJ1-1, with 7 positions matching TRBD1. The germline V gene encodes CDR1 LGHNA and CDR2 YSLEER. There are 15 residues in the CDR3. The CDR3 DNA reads TGCGCCAGTAGCCATATACAGGGGAGGGGGACTGAAGCTTTCTTT. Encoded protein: CASSHIQGRGTEAFF.

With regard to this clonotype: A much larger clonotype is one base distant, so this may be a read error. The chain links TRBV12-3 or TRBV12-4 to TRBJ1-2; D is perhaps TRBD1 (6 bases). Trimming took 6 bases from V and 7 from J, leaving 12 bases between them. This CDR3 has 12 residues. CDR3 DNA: TGTGCCAGCAGGGATACAGGGCTTGGCTACACCTTC. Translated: CASRDTGLGYTF.

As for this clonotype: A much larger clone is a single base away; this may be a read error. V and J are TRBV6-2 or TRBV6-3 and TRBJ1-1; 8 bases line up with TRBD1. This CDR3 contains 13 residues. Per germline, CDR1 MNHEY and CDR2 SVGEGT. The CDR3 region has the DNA TGTGCCAGCAGGACAGGGGTTAACATTGAAGCTTTCTTT. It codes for CASRTGVNIEAFF.

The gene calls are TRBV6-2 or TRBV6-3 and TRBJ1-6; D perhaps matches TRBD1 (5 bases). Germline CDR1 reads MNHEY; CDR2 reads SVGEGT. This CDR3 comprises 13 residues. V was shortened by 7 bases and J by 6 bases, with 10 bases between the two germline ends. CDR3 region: CASNAGSNSPLHF. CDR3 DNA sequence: TGTGCCAGCAACGCAGGGAGTAATTCACCCCTCCACTTT.

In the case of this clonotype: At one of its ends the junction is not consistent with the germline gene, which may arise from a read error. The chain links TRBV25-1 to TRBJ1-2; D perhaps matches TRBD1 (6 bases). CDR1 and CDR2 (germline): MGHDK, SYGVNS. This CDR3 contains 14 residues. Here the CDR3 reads CASSEGAGTSGCTF. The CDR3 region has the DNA TGTGCCAGCAGTGAAGGTGCGGGGACATCTGGCTGCACCTTC.